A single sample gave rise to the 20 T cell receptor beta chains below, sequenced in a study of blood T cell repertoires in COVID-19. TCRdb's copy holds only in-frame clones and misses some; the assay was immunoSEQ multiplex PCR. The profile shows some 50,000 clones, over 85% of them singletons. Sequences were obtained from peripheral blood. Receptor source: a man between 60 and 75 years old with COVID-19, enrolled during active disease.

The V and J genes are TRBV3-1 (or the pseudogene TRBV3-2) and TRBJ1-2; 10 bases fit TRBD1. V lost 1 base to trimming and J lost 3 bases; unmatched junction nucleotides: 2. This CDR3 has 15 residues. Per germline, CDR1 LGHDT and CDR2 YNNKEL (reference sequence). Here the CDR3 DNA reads TGTGCCAGCAGCCAAGGGACAGGGGGTTACTATGGCTACACCTTC. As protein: CASSQGTGGYYGYTF.

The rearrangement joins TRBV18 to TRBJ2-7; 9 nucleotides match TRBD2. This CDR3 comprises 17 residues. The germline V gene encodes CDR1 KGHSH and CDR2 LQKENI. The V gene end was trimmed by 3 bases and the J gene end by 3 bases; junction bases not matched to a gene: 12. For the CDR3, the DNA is TGTGCCAGCTCACCCCAGCTGTCAGCGGGAGGTGGCTACGAGCAGTACTTC. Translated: CASSPQLSAGGGYEQYF. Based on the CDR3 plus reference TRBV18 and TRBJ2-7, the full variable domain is NAGVMQNPRHLVRRRGQEARLRCSPMKGHSHVYWYRQLPEEGLKFMVYLQKENIIDESGMPKERFSAEFPKEGPSILRIQQVVRGDSAAYFCASSPQLSAGGGYEQYFGPGTRLTVT.

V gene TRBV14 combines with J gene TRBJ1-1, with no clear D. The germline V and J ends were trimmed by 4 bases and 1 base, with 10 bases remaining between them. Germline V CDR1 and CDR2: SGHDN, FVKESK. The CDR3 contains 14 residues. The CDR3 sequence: CASSPLITNTEAFF. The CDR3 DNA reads TGTGCCAGCAGCCCTCTAATAACGAACACTGAAGCTTTCTTT.

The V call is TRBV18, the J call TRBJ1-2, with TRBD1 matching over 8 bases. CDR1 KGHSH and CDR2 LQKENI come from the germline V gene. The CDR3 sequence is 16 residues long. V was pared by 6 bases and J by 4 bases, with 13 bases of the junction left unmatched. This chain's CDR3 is CASSPRTGRSIYGYTF. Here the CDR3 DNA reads TGTGCCAGCTCCCCCAGGACAGGGAGGAGTATCTATGGCTACACCTTC.

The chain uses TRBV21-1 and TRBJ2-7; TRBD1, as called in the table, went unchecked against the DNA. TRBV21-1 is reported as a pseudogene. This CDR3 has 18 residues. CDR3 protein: CASSEPGQGAGGSYEQYF. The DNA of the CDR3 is TGTGCCAGCAGCGAGCCGGGACAGGGGGCGGGAGGCTCCTACGAGCAGTACTTC.

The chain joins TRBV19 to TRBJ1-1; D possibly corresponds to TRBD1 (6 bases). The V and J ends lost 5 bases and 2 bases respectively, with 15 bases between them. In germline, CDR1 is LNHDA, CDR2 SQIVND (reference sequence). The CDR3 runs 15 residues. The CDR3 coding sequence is TGTGCCAGTAGTCTTGGACAGCCAGTAAACACTGAAGCTTTCTTT. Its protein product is CASSLGQPVNTEAFF.

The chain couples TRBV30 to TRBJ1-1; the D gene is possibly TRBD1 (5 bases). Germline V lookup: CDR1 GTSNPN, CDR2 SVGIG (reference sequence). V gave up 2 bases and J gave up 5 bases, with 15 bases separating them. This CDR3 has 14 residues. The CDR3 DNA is TGTGCCTGGAGTCCCCCAAGGGGAGGGACTGAAGCTTTCTTT. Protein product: CAWSPPRGGTEAFF.

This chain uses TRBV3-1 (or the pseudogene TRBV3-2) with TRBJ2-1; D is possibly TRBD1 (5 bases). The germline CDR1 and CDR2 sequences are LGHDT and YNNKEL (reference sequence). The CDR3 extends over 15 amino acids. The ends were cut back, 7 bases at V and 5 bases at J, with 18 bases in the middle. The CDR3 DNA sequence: TGTGCCAGCATCTCCGAGGTCAGGGTTGACAATGAGCAGTTCTTC. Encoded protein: CASISEVRVDNEQFF.

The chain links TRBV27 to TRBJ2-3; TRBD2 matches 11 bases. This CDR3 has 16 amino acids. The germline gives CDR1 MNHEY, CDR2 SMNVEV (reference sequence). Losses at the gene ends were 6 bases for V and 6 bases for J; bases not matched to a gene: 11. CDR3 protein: CASRNRLAGKGDTQYF. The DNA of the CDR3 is TGTGCCAGCAGGAATCGACTAGCGGGGAAGGGGGATACGCAGTATTTT.

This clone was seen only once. CDR3 in DNA: TGCGCCAGCAGCCCCGGGGACAGGGCCGGAAGCTATGGCTACACCTTC. It is translated as CASSPGDRAGSYGYTF. The J gene is TRBJ1-2, the V gene TRBV4-3; 9 bases map to TRBD1. The germline V gene encodes CDR1 LGHNA and CDR2 YSLEER. V lost 4 bases, J lost 4 bases, and 10 bases stayed unmatched. This CDR3 has 16 residues.

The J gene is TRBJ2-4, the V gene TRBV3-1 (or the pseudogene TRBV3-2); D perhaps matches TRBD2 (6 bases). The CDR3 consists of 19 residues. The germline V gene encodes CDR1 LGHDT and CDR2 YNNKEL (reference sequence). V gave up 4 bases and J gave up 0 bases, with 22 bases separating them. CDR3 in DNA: TGTGCCAGCAGCCGAAGCCCCGCTAGCGTCCCTCTAGCCAAAAACATTCAGTACTTC. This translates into CASSRSPASVPLAKNIQYF.

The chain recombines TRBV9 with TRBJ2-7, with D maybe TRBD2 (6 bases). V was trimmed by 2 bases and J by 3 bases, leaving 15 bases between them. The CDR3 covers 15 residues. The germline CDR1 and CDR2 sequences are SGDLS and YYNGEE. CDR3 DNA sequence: TGTGCCAGCAGCGTCGGGGGTTCATCCAACTACGAGCAGTACTTC. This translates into CASSVGGSSNYEQYF. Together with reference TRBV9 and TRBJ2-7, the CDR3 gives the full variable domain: DSGVTQTPKHLITATGQRVTLRCSPRSGDLSVYWYQQSLDQGLQFLIQYYNGEERAKGNILERFSAQQFPDLHSELNLSSLELGDSALYFCASSVGGSSNYEQYFGPGTRLTVT.

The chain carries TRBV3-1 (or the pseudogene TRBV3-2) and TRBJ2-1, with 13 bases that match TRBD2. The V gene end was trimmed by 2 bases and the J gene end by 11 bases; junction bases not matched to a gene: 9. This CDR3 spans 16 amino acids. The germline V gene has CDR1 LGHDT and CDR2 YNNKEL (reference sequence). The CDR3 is CASSQFGTSGELKQFF. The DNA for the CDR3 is TGTGCCAGCAGCCAATTCGGGACTAGCGGGGAGCTTAAGCAGTTCTTC.

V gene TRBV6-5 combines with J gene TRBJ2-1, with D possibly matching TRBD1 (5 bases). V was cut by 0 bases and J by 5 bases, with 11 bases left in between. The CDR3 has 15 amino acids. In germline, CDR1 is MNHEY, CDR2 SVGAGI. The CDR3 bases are TGTGCCAGCAGTTACTCAAGACAGAGGAACAATGAGCAGTTCTTC. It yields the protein CASSYSRQRNNEQFF.

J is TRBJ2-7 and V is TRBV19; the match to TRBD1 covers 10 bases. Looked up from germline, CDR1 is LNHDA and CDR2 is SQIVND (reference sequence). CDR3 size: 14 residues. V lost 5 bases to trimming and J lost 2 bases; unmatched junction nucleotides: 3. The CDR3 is CASSLGTGAYEQYF. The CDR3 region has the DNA TGTGCCAGTAGTCTGGGGACAGGGGCCTACGAGCAGTACTTC. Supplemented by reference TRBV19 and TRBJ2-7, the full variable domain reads DGGITQSPKYLFRKEGQNVTLSCEQNLNHDAMYWYRQDPGQGLRLIYYSQIVNDFQKGDIAEGYSVSREKKESFPLTVTSAQKNPTAFYLCASSLGTGAYEQYFGPGTRLTVT.

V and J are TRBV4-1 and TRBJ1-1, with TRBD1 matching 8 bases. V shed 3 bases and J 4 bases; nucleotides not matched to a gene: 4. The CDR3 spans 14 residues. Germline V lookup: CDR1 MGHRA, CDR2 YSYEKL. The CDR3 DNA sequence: TGCGCCAGCAGCCAGACGGACAGGGTCACTGAAGCTTTCTTT. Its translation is CASSQTDRVTEAFF.

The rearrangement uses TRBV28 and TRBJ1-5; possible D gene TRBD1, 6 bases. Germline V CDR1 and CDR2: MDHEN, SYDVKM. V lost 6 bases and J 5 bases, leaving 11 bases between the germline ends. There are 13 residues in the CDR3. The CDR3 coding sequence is TGTGCCAGCAGCCTACAGGGACATCAGCCCCAGCATTTT. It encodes CASSLQGHQPQHF.

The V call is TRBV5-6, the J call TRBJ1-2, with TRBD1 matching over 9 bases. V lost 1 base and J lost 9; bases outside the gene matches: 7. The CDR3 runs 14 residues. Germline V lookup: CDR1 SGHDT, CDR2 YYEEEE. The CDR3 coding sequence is TGTGCCAGCAGCTTGCCAGGACAGGGGTTGAGCTACACCTTC. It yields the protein CASSLPGQGLSYTF.

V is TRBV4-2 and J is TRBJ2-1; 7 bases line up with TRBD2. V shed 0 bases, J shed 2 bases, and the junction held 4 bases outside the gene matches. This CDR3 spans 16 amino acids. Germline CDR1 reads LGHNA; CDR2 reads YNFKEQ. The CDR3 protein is CASSQDIGRAYNEQFF. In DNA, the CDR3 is TGTGCCAGCAGCCAAGATATAGGGAGGGCCTACAATGAGCAGTTCTTC.

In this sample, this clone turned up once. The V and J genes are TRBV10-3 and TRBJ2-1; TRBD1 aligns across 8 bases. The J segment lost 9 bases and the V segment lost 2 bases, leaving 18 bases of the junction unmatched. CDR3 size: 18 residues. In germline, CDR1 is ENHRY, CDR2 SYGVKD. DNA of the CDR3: TGTGCCATCAGTGAGGGGCCGAACACAGGGGGTCAGGGGAGTGAGCAGTTCTTC. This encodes CAISEGPNTGGQGSEQFF.